What follows are 27 T cell receptor beta chains derived from one specimen sequenced in a study of T cell responses to AZD1222 COVID-19 vaccine. Repertoires were generated with immunoSEQ multiplex PCR, while TCRdb's copy carries only in-frame clones and drops some. The sample has around 100,000 clones; nearly 95% are singletons. The sample consisted of peripheral blood, taken on day 0 of AZD1222 vaccination. These receptors came from an adult in good health.

This rearrangement joins TRBV24-1 to TRBJ1-2, with 8 bases fitting TRBD1. The trim removed 4 bases at V and 8 bases at J, leaving 5 bases unmatched. The germline gives CDR1 KGHDR, CDR2 SFDVKD. The CDR3 length is 13 residues. The CDR3 is CATSDPTGEGYTF. The CDR3 DNA reads as TGTGCCACCAGTGACCCGACAGGGGAAGGCTACACCTTC.

The chain links TRBV24-1 to TRBJ2-3; D possibly uses TRBD1 or TRBD2 (7 bases each). The CDR3 spans 15 residues. Germline V gene lookup returns CDR1 KGHDR and CDR2 SFDVKD. V was pared by 7 bases and J by 0 bases, with 13 bases between. CDR3 protein: CATRTGRASTDTQYF. Written as DNA, the CDR3 is TGTGCCACCAGGACAGGGAGGGCTAGCACAGATACGCAGTATTTT.

V usage is TRBV5-8 and J usage is TRBJ2-7; D unclear. The CDR3 is 15 residues long. CDR1 and CDR2 from the germline V gene are SGHTS and YDEGEE. Trimming pared 1 base from V and 0 bases from J, leaving 11 bases between. The CDR3 here is CASSLPGASSYEQYF. The CDR3 DNA reads TGTGCCAGCAGCTTGCCGGGTGCGAGCTCCTACGAGCAGTACTTC. The variable domain in full, with the rest retrieved from reference TRBV5-8 and TRBJ2-7, is EAGVTQSPTHLIKTRGQQATLRCSPISGHTSVYWYQQALGLGLQFLLWYDEGEERNRGNFPPRFSGRQFPNYSSELNVNALELEDSALYLCASSLPGASSYEQYFGPGTRLTVT.

This chain uses TRBV11-2 with TRBJ1-2; D ambiguous. Per germline, CDR1 SGHAT and CDR2 FQNNGV. V shed 2 bases and J shed 4 bases, with 14 bases lying between them. CDR3 size: 15 residues. The CDR3 loop is CASSLNAGRGYGYTF. Here the CDR3 DNA reads TGTGCCAGCAGCTTAAATGCTGGTCGCGGCTATGGCTACACCTTC.

This clone was observed once. The chain recombines TRBV2 with TRBJ1-5; 7 nucleotides match TRBD1. The CDR3 has 15 amino acids. After removal of 6 bases from V and 1 base from J, the junction contained 6 bases not matched to a gene. Germline CDR1 is SNHLY and CDR2 is FYNNEI. In nucleotides, the CDR3 is TGTGCCAGCAGACAGCAGGGGGACAGCAATCAGCCCCAGCATTTT. Residues: CASRQQGDSNQPQHF.

The V gene is TRBV7-2, the J gene TRBJ2-3; tentatively, D is TRBD2 (6 bases). V lost 2 bases and J 1 base, leaving 10 bases between the germline ends. The CDR3 has 15 amino acids. Germline assignment: CDR1 SGHTA and CDR2 FQGNSA. DNA for the CDR3: TGTGCCAGCAGCTTAAGGAGGGAACGCACAGATACGCAGTATTTT. Translated, it gives CASSLRRERTDTQYF.

The chain employs TRBV12-5 and TRBJ1-2, with a possible D match to TRBD1 (5 bases). CDR1 LGHNT and CDR2 FRNRAP come from the germline V gene. The CDR3 is made up of 14 amino acids. V lost 1 base and J 2 bases, leaving 8 bases between the germline ends. Here the CDR3 DNA reads TGTGCTAGTGGTTTGGCCTGGGACAACTATGGCTACACCTTC. It codes for CASGLAWDNYGYTF. Drawing the rest from reference TRBV12-5 and TRBJ1-2, the complete variable domain is DARVTQTPRHKVTEMGQEVTMRCQPILGHNTVFWYRQTMMQGLELLAYFRNRAPLDDSGMPKDRFSAEMPDATLATLKIQPSEPRDSAVYFCASGLAWDNYGYTFGSGTRLTVV.

This sequence joins TRBV30 and TRBJ2-1; 10 bases match TRBD2. Germline loops: CDR1 GTSNPN, CDR2 SVGIG (reference sequence). The CDR3 extends over 14 amino acids. The ends lost 6 bases at V and 4 bases at J; junction bases unmatched: 6. The CDR3 here is CACQTSGQYNEQFF. In DNA, the CDR3 is TGTGCCTGCCAGACTAGCGGGCAGTACAATGAGCAGTTCTTC.

The rearrangement links TRBV5-4 to TRBJ2-4; perhaps TRBD2 as D (6 bases). Germline V gene data show CDR1 as SGHNT and CDR2 as YYREEE (reference sequence). The V end was cut by 4 bases, the J end by 9 bases, with 8 bases between. The CDR3 spans 11 residues. The CDR3 DNA sequence: TGTGCCAGCAGCCAGGAGGGCATTCAGTACTTC. Amino acid sequence: CASSQEGIQYF.

V is TRBV27 and J is TRBJ1-5, with D possibly being TRBD1 (6 bases). Germline V CDR1 and CDR2: MNHEY, SMNVEV (reference sequence). The CDR3 consists of 18 residues. The V end was cut by 0 bases, the J end by 5 bases, with 20 bases between. This CDR3 reads CASSLSYGQLLEYQPQHF. The CDR3 DNA reads as TGTGCCAGCAGTTTATCTTACGGACAGCTATTGGAATATCAGCCCCAGCATTTT.

The genes are TRBV6-5 and TRBJ2-1; the D is unclear. V was cut by 6 bases and J by 10 bases, with 7 bases left in between. The CDR3 is 10 amino acids. Germline assignment: CDR1 MNHEY and CDR2 SVGAGI. The CDR3 loop reads CASRSQEQFF. CDR3 DNA: TGTGCCAGCAGGTCCCAAGAGCAGTTCTTC.

This chain uses TRBV7-9 with TRBJ2-7, with 10 bases identical to TRBD2. The CDR3 totals 15 residues. With V trimmed by 5 bases and J by 6 bases, 10 bases remained unmatched. CDR1 SEHNR and CDR2 FQNEAQ come from the germline V gene (reference sequence). The DNA of the CDR3 is TGTGCCAGCAGCCCCGGGAGCGGGAGGGCCCTCGAGCAGTACTTC. As protein: CASSPGSGRALEQYF.

The sample holds a few counts of this clone. The chain joins TRBV10-1 to TRBJ2-3; TRBD2 agrees at 11 bases. This CDR3 contains 15 residues. After removal of 6 bases from V and 2 bases from J, the junction contained 4 bases not matched to a gene. From germline, CDR1 is WNHNN and CDR2 SYGVQD (reference sequence). The CDR3 region has the DNA TGCGCCAGCAGCCGGGGACTAGCGGACACAGATACGCAGTATTTT. Translated, it gives CASSRGLADTDTQYF.

Only one count was recorded for this clone. V is TRBV7-3 and J is TRBJ2-1; D is possibly TRBD2 (5 bases). V was clipped by 3 bases and J by 8 bases, with 14 bases between them. The CDR3 spans 14 residues. CDR1 SGHTA and CDR2 FQGTGA come from the germline V gene. The CDR3 DNA reads TGTGCCAGCAGCTTTACGGGATATGCGGATGAGCAGTTCTTC. Its protein is CASSFTGYADEQFF. The complete variable domain, with remaining parts taken from reference TRBV7-3 and TRBJ2-1, reads GAGVSQTPSNKVTEKGKYVELRCDPISGHTALYWYRQSLGQGPEFLIYFQGTGAADDSGLPNDRFFAVRPEGSVSTLKIQRTERGDSAVYLCASSFTGYADEQFFGPGTRLTVL.

The rearrangement uses TRBV14 and TRBJ2-1, with 7 bases aligning to TRBD1. Losses at the gene ends were 3 bases for V and 5 bases for J; bases not matched to a gene: 13. There are 17 residues in the CDR3. The germline V gene encodes CDR1 SGHDN and CDR2 FVKESK. CDR3 protein: CASSQDRQGPRDNEQFF. DNA for the CDR3: TGTGCCAGCAGCCAGGACAGGCAGGGACCCAGGGACAATGAGCAGTTCTTC.

V is TRBV30 and J is TRBJ2-5, with TRBD1 matching over 8 bases. V lost 0 bases to trimming and J lost 5 bases; unmatched junction nucleotides: 5. Germline assignment: CDR1 GTSNPN and CDR2 SVGIG (reference sequence). This CDR3 is built from 14 residues. The CDR3 loop is CAWSVRRGHETQYF. As DNA, the CDR3 is TGTGCCTGGAGTGTACGCAGGGGGCACGAGACCCAGTACTTC.

In this sample, this clone turned up once. Written as DNA, the CDR3 is TGTGCCAGCAGTTACTCCAGGGTACAAGAGACCCAGTACTTC. Amino acids: CASSYSRVQETQYF. This chain connects TRBV6-5 to TRBJ2-5; tentative D call: TRBD1 (5 bases). This CDR3 is built from 14 residues. The germline V and J ends were trimmed by 0 bases and 2 bases, with 7 bases remaining between them. CDR1 and CDR2 (germline): MNHEY, SVGAGI.

The chain links TRBV19 to TRBJ1-4; D call uncertain. The CDR3 runs 11 residues. Germline-derived CDR1 and CDR2 are LNHDA and SQIVND (reference sequence). V was cut by 3 bases and J by 7 bases, with 3 bases left in between. CDR3 in amino acids: CASSMAEKLFF. CDR3 nucleotides: TGTGCCAGTAGTATGGCTGAAAAACTGTTTTTT.

The V gene is TRBV27, the J gene TRBJ1-5; tentatively, D is TRBD1 (6 bases). Trimming stripped 1 base from V and 2 bases from J, with 9 bases between. CDR3 size: 15 residues. From germline, CDR1 is MNHEY and CDR2 SMNVEV (reference sequence). In DNA, the CDR3 is TGTGCCAGCAGTTTATTAGGGGGAGGCAATCAGCCCCAGCATTTT. It translates to CASSLLGGGNQPQHF.

The V call is TRBV28, the J call TRBJ2-7, with TRBD1 as a possible D gene (5 bases). Trimming stripped 10 bases from V and 2 bases from J, with 18 bases between. Germline V CDR1 and CDR2: MDHEN, SYDVKM. This CDR3 contains 14 residues. CDR3 sequence (DNA): TGTGCCACCCTTGGGGCGGAACCAGCCTACGAGCAGTACTTC. As protein: CATLGAEPAYEQYF.

The gene calls are TRBV2 and TRBJ2-1; D call uncertain. This CDR3 is built from 11 residues. Germline CDR1 reads SNHLY; CDR2 reads FYNNEI. V dropped 0 bases and J dropped 10 bases, with 4 bases sitting between them. The CDR3 DNA sequence: TGTGCCAGCAGTGAAGCATGGGAGCAGTTCTTC. Translated: CASSEAWEQFF.

J is TRBJ2-2 and V is TRBV2; 8 bases agree with TRBD2. This CDR3 is 15 amino acids long. The V segment lost 7 bases and the J segment 3 bases; nucleotides outside the gene matches: 7. Per the germline V gene, CDR1 is SNHLY and CDR2 is FYNNEI. The chain's CDR3 is CASNGLAGDTGELFF. Here the CDR3 DNA reads TGTGCCAGCAATGGACTAGCTGGAGACACCGGGGAGCTGTTTTTT.

The V gene is TRBV19, the J gene TRBJ1-1; D is uncertain. V was pared by 7 bases and J by 3 bases, with 9 bases between. CDR3 size: 12 residues. CDR1 LNHDA and CDR2 SQIVND come from the germline V gene (reference sequence). The CDR3 region is CASTFRDTEAFF. The CDR3 DNA reads TGTGCCAGTACGTTTCGGGACACTGAAGCTTTCTTT.

This chain uses TRBV11-3 with TRBJ1-1; D remains unclear. The CDR3 consists of 13 residues. V lost 0 bases and J lost 3, with 5 bases in between. Germline V gene sequence: CDR1 SGHNT, CDR2 YENEEA. The CDR3 DNA reads as TGTGCCAGCAGCTTAGAAGGCGACACTGAAGCTTTCTTT. Translated, it gives CASSLEGDTEAFF.

The chain couples TRBV10-3 to TRBJ2-7; D perhaps matches TRBD1 (5 bases). Trimming stripped 3 bases from V and 0 bases from J, with 9 bases between. CDR1 ENHRY and CDR2 SYGVKD come from the germline V gene. This CDR3 has 14 residues. CDR3 amino acids: CAISDVTASYEQYF. The CDR3 bases are TGTGCCATCAGTGATGTGACAGCCTCCTACGAGCAGTACTTC.

The V call is TRBV5-4, the J call TRBJ2-3; D might be TRBD1 (5 bases). CDR1 SGHNT and CDR2 YYREEE come from the germline V gene (reference sequence). The CDR3 runs to 14 residues. The ends were cut back, 3 bases at V and 2 bases at J, with 10 bases in the middle. CDR3 in amino acids: CASSWLGVTDTQYF. The CDR3 DNA is TGTGCCAGCAGCTGGCTAGGGGTCACAGATACGCAGTATTTT.

This clone was seen a single time. V gene TRBV10-1 combines with J gene TRBJ2-5; possibly TRBD1 for D (5 bases). Per germline, CDR1 WNHNN and CDR2 SYGVQD (reference sequence). V was cut by 3 bases and J by 10 bases, with 15 bases left in between. The CDR3 spans 13 residues. CDR3 protein: CASSEVSLRDQYF. CDR3 DNA: TGCGCCAGCAGTGAAGTCAGTCTCAGGGACCAGTACTTC.